The clone carrying this T cell receptor (beta chain) is a singleton in its sample. Its antigen is unknown. The data stem from a study of OX40 agonist ivuxolimab in advanced cancers. Here immunoSEQ multiplex PCR was the method, and the copy in TCRdb shows in-frame clones only, minus some. Of over 55,000 clones listed, under 90% are singletons. The trim removed 6 bases at V and 7 bases at J, leaving 5 bases unmatched. Germline V gene data show CDR1 as MNHEY and CDR2 as SVGAGI. The CDR3 runs to 13 residues. Study-wide points: At doses 0.1 to 3.0 mg/kg, CD4+ and CD8+ clones expanded.

Here the sequenced sample was CD4+ or CD8+ T cells sorted from blood, taken in a trial of the OX40 agonist ivuxolimab. The sequence came from an adult with an advanced solid tumor such as melanoma, head and neck, liver or kidney cancer. The chain recombines TRBV6-5 with TRBJ2-2, with TRBD1 identical over 7 bases. The CDR3 DNA reads TGTGCCAGCAGACAAAGGGACAGCGGGGAGCTGTTTTTT. It is translated as CASRQRDSGELFF.